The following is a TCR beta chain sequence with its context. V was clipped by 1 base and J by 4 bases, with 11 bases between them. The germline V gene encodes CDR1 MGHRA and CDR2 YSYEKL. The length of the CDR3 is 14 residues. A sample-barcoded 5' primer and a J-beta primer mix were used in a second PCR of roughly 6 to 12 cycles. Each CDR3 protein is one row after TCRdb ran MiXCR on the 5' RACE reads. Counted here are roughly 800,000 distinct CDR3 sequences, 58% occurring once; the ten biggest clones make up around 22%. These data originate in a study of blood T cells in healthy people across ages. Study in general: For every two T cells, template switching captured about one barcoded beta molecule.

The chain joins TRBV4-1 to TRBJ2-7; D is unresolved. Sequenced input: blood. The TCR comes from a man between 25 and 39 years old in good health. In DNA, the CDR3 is TGCGCCAGCAGCCAAGTTGAACGGCCTTACGAGCAGTACTTC. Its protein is CASSQVERPYEQYF.